This TCR beta chain was recovered during a study of cytomegalovirus exposure and HLA in healthy donors. Germline CDR1 reads LNHDA; CDR2 reads SQIVND (reference sequence). The CDR3 extends over 19 amino acids. The ends were cut back, 4 bases at V and 6 bases at J, with 27 bases in the middle. Broader study findings: Later on, an analysis showed TCR association rates differing by HLA locus, with DRB1 the most and HLA-C the fewest.

With regard to this clone: Its specificity is not known.

The PCR made use of 60 Vbeta and 13 Jbeta primers. Clones were sequenced by immunoSEQ multiplex PCR, and TCRdb holds only the in-frame ones, with some missing. This table holds about 120,000 clones, 80% to 90% found once. V gene TRBV19 combines with J gene TRBJ2-2; the D gene is possibly TRBD1 (6 bases). The sequence came from a man aged 40-55 years in good health and CMV-seronegative. The specimen was PBMCs. The CDR3 region has the DNA TGTGCCAGTAGTAGTCTTGTCAGGGGCATGACTACACTGCCCGGGGAGCTGTTTTTT. Its translation: CASSSLVRGMTTLPGELFF.